In this sample, the clone carrying this T cell receptor beta chain turned up a few times. The data belong to a study of T-cell reconstitution after alpha-beta-depleted transplantation in children. Unique molecular identifiers tagged the TCRbeta library. TCRdb analysed the PCR reads with MiXCR anew, one entry per CDR3 protein. The repertoire consists of hundreds of thousands of distinct CDR3 sequences, with about 11% occurring once and the leading ten covering about 2.6%. CDR3 length equals 16 residues. With 5 bases clipped from V and 2 bases from J, the junction kept 12 bases outside the gene matches. CDR1 and CDR2 (germline): SGHRS, YFSETQ.

Sequences were derived from PBMCs from the stem cell graft donor, sampled from the stem cell graft. The sequence was collected from a human donor who donated a stem cell graft to a child with acute lymphoblastic leukemia. The V gene is TRBV5-1, the J gene TRBJ2-5, with 7 bases identical to TRBD2. The CDR3: CASSRRRDYNQETQYF. The CDR3 region has the DNA TGCGCCAGCAGTAGACGACGGGACTATAATCAAGAGACCCAGTACTTC.